This T cell receptor beta chain is from a study of T-cell reconstitution after alpha-beta-depleted transplantation in children. Unique molecular identifiers were used in preparing the TCRbeta library. TCRdb analysed the PCR reads with MiXCR anew, one entry per CDR3 protein. The sample has some 300,000 distinct CDR3 sequences; roughly 7.8% are singletons. Trimming left V 3 bases short and J 4 bases short, with 6 bases between. Germline lookup yields CDR1 SGHVS and CDR2 FNYEAQ. The CDR3 is 12 amino acids. Study-level results: T cells produced anew were the main source of T-cell counts and diversity one year after transplant.

This clonotype has ten or more counts. Its antigen remains unknown. V and J are TRBV7-6 and TRBJ1-1; the D is unclear. The specimen comprised peripheral blood, sampled 360 days after TCRalphabeta/CD19-depleted stem cell transplant. The sequence was collected from a female patient aged 2-15 years who had a stem cell transplant for Fanconi anemia, so the T cells may come from the graft donor. As DNA, the CDR3 is TGTGCCAGCAGCTTTTTGGGCACTGAAGCTTTCTTT. It yields the protein CASSFLGTEAFF.